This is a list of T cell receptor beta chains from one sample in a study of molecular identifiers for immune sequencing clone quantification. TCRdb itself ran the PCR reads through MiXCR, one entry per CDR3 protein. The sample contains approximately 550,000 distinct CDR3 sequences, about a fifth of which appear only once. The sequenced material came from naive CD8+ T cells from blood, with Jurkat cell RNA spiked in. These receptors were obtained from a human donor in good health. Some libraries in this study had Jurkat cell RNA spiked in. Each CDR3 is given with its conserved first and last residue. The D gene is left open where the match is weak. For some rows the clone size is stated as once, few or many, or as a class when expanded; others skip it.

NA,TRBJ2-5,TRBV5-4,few,TGTGCCAGCAGCGGGCCAGGGAGTGCAGAGACCCAGTACTTC,CASSGPGSAETQYF
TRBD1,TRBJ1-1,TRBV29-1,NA,TGCAGCGTTGCCCACGAATTCGACAGGGGGCTGGCCTTT,CSVAHEFDRGLAF
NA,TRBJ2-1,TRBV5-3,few,TGTGCCAGCAGCTTGCCACCCGGAGGTAATGAGCAGTTCTTC,CASSLPPGGNEQFF
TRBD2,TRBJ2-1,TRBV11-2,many,TGTGCCAGCAGCCAAGGACTAGCGGGGGCCTTTACTAGGAATGAGCAGTTCTTC,CASSQGLAGAFTRNEQFF
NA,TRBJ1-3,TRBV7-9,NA,TGTGCCAGCAGCTTAAACACCCGCTCTGGAAACACCATATATTTT,CASSLNTRSGNTIYF
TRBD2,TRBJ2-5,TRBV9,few,TGTGCCAGCAGCAGGACTAGCGGGAGTTTAGGGCAAGAGACCCAGTACTTC,CASSRTSGSLGQETQYF
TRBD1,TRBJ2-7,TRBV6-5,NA,TGTGCCAGCAGTTACGGACAGGGATATAACTACGAGCAGTACTTC,CASSYGQGYNYEQYF
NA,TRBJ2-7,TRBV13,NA,TGTGCCAGCAGCTTCTTGTCAGACCTTACCTACGAGCAGCACTTC,CASSFLSDLTYEQHF
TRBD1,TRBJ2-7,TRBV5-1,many,TGCGCCAGCAGCTCGACAGGGGTCCACGAGCAGTACTTC,CASSSTGVHEQYF
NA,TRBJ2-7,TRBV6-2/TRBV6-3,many,TGTGCCAGCAGTTGGGACCAGTACGAGCAGTACTTC,CASSWDQYEQYF
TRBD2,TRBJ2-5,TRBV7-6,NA,TGTGCCAGCAGCTTAGATTGGGCCAGCGGGAGTGCTCCGACCCAGTACTTC,CASSLDWASGSAPTQYF
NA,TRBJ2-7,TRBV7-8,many,TGTGCCAGCAGCCCACGGGGTAGCGGTGACGCCGAGCAGTACTTC,CASSPRGSGDAEQYF
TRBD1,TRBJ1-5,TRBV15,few,TGTGCCACCAGTCCACAGGGGGTGCGTAGCAATCAGCCCCAGCATTTT,CATSPQGVRSNQPQHF
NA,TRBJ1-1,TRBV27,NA,TGTGCCAGCAGTTTCTTGGGGGTCTCGAACACTGAAGCTTTCTTT,CASSFLGVSNTEAFF
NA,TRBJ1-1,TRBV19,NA,TGTGCCAGTAGTAGCTGGGGTCTGAACACTGAAGCTTTCTTT,CASSSWGLNTEAFF
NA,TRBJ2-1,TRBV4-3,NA,TGCGCCAGCAGCCAAGTGGACAGCAATGAGCAGTTCTTC,CASSQVDSNEQFF
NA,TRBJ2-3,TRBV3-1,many,TGTGCCAGCAGCGGTCAAGGTCTGCTTCTTAGCACAGATACGCAGTATTTT,CASSGQGLLLSTDTQYF
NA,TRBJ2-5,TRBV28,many,TGTGCCAGCAGAATGGGACGGATGTACCAAGAGACCCAGTACTTC,CASRMGRMYQETQYF
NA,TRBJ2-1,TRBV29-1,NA,TGCAGCGTTGATACGGGGGACAATGAGCAGTTCTTC,CSVDTGDNEQFF
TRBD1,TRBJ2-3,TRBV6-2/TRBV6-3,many,TGTGCCAGTACCGCCCGGACAGGATCGGTGAGGACAGATACGCAGTATTTT,CASTARTGSVRTDTQYF
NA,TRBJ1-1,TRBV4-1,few,TGCGCCAGCAGCCAAGACGGGGGGTGGACTGAAGCTTTCTTT,CASSQDGGWTEAFF
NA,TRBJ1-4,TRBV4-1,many,TGCGCCAGCAGCCAAGACCCGGCGACAACTAATGAAAAACTGTTTTTT,CASSQDPATTNEKLFF
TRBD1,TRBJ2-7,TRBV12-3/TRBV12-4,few,TGTGCCAGCAGTACTGATCTCGGGACAGGGTCCTACGAGCAGTACTTC,CASSTDLGTGSYEQYF
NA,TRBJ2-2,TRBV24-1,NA,TGTGCCACCCCCTGGTTGTTAGCCGACACCGGGGAGCTGTTTTTT,CATPWLLADTGELFF
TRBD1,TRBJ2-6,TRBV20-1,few,TGCAGTGCTAGGGACAGGTTAACCTCTGGGGCCAACGTCCTGACTTTC,CSARDRLTSGANVLTF
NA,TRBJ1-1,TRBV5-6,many,TGTGCCAGCAGCCCGGGGGGGGCAAGTGAAGCTTTCTTT,CASSPGGASEAFF
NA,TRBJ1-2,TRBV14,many,TGTGCCAGCAGCCAAGATCACCCCTATGGCTACACCTTC,CASSQDHPYGYTF
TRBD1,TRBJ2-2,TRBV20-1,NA,TGCAGTGCTCCGTCGCGGACAGGGGGCCTGACCGGGGAGCTGTTTTTT,CSAPSRTGGLTGELFF
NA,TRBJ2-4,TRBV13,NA,TGTGCCAGCAGCTTAGGGCCCCCGAGGCGGGCCAAAAACATTCAGTACTTC,CASSLGPPRRAKNIQYF
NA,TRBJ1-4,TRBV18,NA,TGTGCCAGCTCTCTCCGGGCCGTGGATGAAAAACTGTTTTTT,CASSLRAVDEKLFF
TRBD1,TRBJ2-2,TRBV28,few,TGTGCCAGCAGTCTGGGACAGGGTCAGGGCACCGGGGAGCTGTTTTTT,CASSLGQGQGTGELFF
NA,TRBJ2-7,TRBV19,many,TGTGCCAGTTTCCAACCAGGGATTACCTACGAGCAGTACTTC,CASFQPGITYEQYF
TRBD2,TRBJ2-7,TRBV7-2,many,TGTGCCAGCAGCTTCGGACTAGCGGCCTACGAGCAGTACTTC,CASSFGLAAYEQYF
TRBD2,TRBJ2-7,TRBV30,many,TGTGCTGCGAATGGCCTAGCGGGGAGCTCCTACGAGCAGTACTTC,CAANGLAGSSYEQYF
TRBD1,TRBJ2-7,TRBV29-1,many,TGCAGCGTTGTAGACAGGGGCGGGTACGAGCAGTACTTC,CSVVDRGGYEQYF
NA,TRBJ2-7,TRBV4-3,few,TGCGCCAGCAGCCAAGAACTCCGGGAAGAGCAGTACTTC,CASSQELREEQYF
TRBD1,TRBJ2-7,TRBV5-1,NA,TGCGCCAGCAGTAAGGACAGGGACTTATTATTGAACTACGAGCAGTACTTC,CASSKDRDLLLNYEQYF
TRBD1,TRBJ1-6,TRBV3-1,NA,TGTGCCAGCAGCCCCACTCGAGACAGGGCCGATTCACCCCTCCACTTT,CASSPTRDRADSPLHF
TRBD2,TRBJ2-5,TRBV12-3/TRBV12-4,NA,TGTGCCAGCAGGCCGGACCCTAGCGGGGGGGCCCAAGAGACCCAGTACTTC,CASRPDPSGGAQETQYF
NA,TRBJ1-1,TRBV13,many,TGTGCCAGCAGCTTAGCCGGGCAGGACACTGAAGCTTTCTTT,CASSLAGQDTEAFF
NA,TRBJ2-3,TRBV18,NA,TGTGCCAGCTCACCACCGTTCGGGGGCACAGATACGCAGTATTTT,CASSPPFGGTDTQYF
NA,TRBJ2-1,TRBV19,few,TGTGCCAGTAGTATAGTAGGACTACAAAACAATGAGCAGTTCTTC,CASSIVGLQNNEQFF
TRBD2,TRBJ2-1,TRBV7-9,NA,TGTGCCAGCATCTCGCGGGAGGGCCTGCGCAATGAGCAGTTCTTC,CASISREGLRNEQFF
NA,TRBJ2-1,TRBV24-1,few,TGTGCCACCAGTGGTAGCGGAGGGGAGTTCTTC,CATSGSGGEFF
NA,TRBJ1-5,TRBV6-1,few,TGTGCCAGCAGTGAAGTGAGCTATAGCAATCAGCCCCAGCATTTT,CASSEVSYSNQPQHF